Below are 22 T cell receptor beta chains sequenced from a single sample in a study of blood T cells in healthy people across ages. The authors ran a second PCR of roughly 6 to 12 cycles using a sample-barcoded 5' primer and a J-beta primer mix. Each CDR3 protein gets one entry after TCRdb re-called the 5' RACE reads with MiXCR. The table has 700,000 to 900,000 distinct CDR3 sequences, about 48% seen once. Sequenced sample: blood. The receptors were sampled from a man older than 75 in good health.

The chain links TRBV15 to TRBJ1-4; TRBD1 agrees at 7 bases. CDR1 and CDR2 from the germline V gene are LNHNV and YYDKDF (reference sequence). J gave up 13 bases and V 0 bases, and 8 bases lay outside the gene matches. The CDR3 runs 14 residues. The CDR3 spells CATSRELRTGGLFF. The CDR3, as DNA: TGTGCCACCAGCAGAGAATTACGGACAGGAGGACTGTTTTTT.

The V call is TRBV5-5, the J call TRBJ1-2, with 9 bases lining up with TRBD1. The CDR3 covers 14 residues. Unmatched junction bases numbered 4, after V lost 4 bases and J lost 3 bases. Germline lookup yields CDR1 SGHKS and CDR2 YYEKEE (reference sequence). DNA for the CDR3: TGTGCCAGCAGCGGACAGGGGCCTGACTATGGCTACACCTTC. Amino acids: CASSGQGPDYGYTF.

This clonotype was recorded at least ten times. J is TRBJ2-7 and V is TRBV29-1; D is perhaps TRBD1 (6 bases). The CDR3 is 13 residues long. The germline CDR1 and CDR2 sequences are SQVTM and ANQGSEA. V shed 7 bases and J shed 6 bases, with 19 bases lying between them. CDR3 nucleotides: TGCAGCGCATCACCCACAGGGCTCGGCGAGCAGTACTTC. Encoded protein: CSASPTGLGEQYF.

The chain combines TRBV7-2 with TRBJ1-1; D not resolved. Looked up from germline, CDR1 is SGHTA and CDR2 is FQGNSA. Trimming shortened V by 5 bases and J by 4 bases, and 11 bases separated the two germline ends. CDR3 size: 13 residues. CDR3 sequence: CASSVLSSTEAFF. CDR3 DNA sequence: TGTGCCAGCAGCGTATTGTCCTCCACTGAAGCTTTCTTT.

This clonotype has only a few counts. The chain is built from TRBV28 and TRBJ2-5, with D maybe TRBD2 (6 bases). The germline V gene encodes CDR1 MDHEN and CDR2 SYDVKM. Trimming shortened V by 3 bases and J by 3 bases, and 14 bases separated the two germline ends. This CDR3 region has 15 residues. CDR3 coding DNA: TGTGCCAGCAGTTTCGGAGGGGCAACCGAAGAGACCCAGTACTTC. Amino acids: CASSFGGATEETQYF. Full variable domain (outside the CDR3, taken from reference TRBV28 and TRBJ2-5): DVKVTQSSRYLVKRTGEKVFLECVQDMDHENMFWYRQDPGLGLRLIYFSYDVKMKEKGDIPEGYSVSREKKERFSLILESASTNQTSMYLCASSFGGATEETQYFGPGTRLLVL.

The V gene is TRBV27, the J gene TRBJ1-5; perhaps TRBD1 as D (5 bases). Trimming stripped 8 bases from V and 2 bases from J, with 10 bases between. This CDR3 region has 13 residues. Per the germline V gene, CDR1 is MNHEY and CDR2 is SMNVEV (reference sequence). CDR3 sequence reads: CASGEGGNQPQHF. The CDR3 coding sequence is TGTGCCAGCGGAGAAGGGGGCAATCAGCCCCAGCATTTT.

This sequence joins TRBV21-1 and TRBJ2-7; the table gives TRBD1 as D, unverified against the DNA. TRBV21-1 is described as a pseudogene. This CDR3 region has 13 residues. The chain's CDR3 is CASNRDRPYEQYF. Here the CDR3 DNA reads TGTGCCAGCAACAGGGACAGACCCTACGAGCAGTACTTC.

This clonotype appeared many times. CDR3 amino acids: CASSSLQTSGSHRYAYF. CDR3 DNA sequence: TGTGCCAGCAGCTCCCTCCAGACTAGCGGGTCCCACAGATACGCGTATTTT. J is TRBJ2-3 and V is TRBV11-2; TRBD2 agrees at 10 bases. Germline V lookup: CDR1 SGHAT, CDR2 FQNNGV. The length of the CDR3 is 17 residues. J lost 14 bases, V lost 4 bases, and 21 bases had no gene match.

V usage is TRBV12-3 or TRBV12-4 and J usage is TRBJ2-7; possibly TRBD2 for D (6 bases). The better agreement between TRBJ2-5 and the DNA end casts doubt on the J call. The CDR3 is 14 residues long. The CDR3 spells CASSFVAGRETQYF. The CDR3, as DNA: TGTGCCAGCAGTTTTGTGGCGGGACGGGAGACCCAGTACTTC.

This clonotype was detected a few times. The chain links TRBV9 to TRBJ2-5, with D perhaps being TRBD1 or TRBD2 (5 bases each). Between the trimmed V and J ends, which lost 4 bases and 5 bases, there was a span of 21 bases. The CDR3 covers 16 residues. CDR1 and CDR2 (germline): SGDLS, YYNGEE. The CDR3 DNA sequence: TGTGCCAGCAGCCCCGAGGGACCCATAGGATCGGAGACCCAGTACTTC. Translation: CASSPEGPIGSETQYF.

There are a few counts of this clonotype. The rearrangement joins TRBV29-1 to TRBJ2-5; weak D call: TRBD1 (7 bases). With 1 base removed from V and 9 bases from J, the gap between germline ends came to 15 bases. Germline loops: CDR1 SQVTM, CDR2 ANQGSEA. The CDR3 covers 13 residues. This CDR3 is CSVEVRRGESQYF. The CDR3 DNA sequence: TGCAGCGTTGAAGTTCGCAGGGGGGAGTCCCAGTACTTC.

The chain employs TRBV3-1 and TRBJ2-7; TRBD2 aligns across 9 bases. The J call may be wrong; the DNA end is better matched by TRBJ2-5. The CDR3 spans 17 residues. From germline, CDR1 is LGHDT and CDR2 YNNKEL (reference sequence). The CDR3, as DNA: TGTGCCAGCAGCCAAGATCCCTTTAGCGGGAGTTCAGAGACCCAGTACTTC. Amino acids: CASSQDPFSGSSETQYF.

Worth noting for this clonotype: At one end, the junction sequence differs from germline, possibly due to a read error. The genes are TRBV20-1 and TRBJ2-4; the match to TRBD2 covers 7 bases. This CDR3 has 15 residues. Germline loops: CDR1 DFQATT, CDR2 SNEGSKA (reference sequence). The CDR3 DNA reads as TGCAGGGCTAGAGACGGCGGGGGAGGCAAAAACATTCAGTACTTC. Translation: CRARDGGGGKNIQYF.

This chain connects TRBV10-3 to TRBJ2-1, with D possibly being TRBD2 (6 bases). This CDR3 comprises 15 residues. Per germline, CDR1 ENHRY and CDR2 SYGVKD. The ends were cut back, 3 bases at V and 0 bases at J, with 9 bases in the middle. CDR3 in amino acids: CAISDGGGSYNEQFF. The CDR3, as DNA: TGTGCCATCAGTGACGGGGGTGGCTCCTACAATGAGCAGTTCTTC.

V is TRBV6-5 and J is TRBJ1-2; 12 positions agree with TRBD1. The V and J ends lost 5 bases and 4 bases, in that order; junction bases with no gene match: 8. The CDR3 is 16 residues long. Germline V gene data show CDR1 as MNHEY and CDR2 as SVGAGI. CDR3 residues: CASSPSGTGGFYGYTF. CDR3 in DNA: TGTGCCAGCAGTCCCTCCGGGACAGGGGGCTTCTATGGCTACACCTTC.

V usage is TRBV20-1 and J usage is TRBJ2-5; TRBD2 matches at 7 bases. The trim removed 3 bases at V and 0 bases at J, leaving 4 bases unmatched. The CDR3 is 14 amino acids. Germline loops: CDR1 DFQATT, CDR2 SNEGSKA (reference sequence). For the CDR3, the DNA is TGCAGTGCTAGTATGCGGGGGTACCAAGAGACCCAGTACTTC. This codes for CSASMRGYQETQYF.

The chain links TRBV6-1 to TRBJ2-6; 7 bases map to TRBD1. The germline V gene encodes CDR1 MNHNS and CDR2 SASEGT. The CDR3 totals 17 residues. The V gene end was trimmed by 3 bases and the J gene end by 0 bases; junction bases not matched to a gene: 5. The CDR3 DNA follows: TGTGCCAGCAGTGATCGGGACAGTAGCTCTGGGGCCAACGTCCTGACTTTC. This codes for CASSDRDSSSGANVLTF.

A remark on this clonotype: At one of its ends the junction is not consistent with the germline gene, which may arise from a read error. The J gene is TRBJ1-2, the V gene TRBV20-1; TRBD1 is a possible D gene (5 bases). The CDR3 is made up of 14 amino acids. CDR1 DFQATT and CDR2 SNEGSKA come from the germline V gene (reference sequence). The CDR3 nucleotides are TGCAGTGCTAGAGATACAGGAGCTAACTATGGCCACACCTTC. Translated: CSARDTGANYGHTF.

The DNA for the CDR3 is TGTGCCAGCAGCTTAGCCGGTAGCGGGACGGGCACAGATACGCAGTATTTT. Its protein is CASSLAGSGTGTDTQYF. V is TRBV11-2 and J is TRBJ2-3, with 8 bases aligning to TRBD2. V was pared by 1 base and J by 1 base, with 7 bases of the junction left unmatched. CDR1 and CDR2 (germline): SGHAT, FQNNGV. The CDR3 loop spans 17 amino acids. Looking up the rest from reference TRBV11-2 and TRBJ2-3 gives the full variable domain: EAGVAQSPRYKIIEKRQSVAFWCNPISGHATLYWYQQILGQGPKLLIQFQNNGVVDDSQLPKDRFSAERLKGVDSTLKIQPAKLEDSAVYLCASSLAGSGTGTDTQYFGPGTRLTVL.

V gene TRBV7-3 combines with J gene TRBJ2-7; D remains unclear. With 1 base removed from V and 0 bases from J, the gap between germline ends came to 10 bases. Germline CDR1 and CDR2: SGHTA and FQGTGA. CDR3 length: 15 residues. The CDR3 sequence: CASSLNAVPSYEQYF. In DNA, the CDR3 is TGTGCCAGCAGCTTAAATGCGGTTCCCTCCTACGAGCAGTACTTC.

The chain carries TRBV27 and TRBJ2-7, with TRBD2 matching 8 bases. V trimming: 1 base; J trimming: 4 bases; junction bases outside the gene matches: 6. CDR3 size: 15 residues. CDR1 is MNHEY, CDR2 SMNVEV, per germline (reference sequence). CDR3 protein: CASSLLSGRAYEQYF. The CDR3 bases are TGTGCCAGCAGTTTATTAAGCGGGAGAGCATACGAGCAGTACTTC.

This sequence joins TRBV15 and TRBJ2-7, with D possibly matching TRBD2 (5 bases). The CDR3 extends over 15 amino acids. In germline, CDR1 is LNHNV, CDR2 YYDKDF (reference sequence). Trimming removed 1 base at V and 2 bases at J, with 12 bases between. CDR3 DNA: TGTGCCACCAGCAGAGCCAGCGGAGGCCCCTACGAGCAGTACTTC. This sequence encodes CATSRASGGPYEQYF.